This T cell receptor (delta chain) was profiled in a study of Vδ1+ human thymocytes. RNA was extracted from the cells and then reverse transcribed. The CDR3 regions were amplified by multiplex PCR from V-gene primers to a constant-region primer. TCRdb re-identified clones in the multiplex PCR reads via CATT. The sample consists of around 24,000 delta-chain clones, approximately 32% of them appearing once. The germline V and J ends were trimmed by 2 bases and 3 bases, with 28 bases remaining between them. There are 20 residues in the CDR3. Germline V lookup: CDR1 TSWWSYY, CDR2 QGS. Study findings and constraints: Highly polyclonal TRG and TRD repertoires with Gaussian CDR3 length distributions appeared in thymus. Unlike peripheral blood Vdelta1+ controls, thymic delta-chain sequences included approximately 21% Vdelta2 and few Vdelta3.

Within the sample, this clone is medium-sized. Its target is not known. The chain couples TRDV1 to TRDJ1; perhaps TRDD3 as D (5 bases). The sample was Vdelta1+ gamma-delta thymocytes from the thymus. Subset meaning: FACS-sorted CD3+ TCRalphabeta- TCRVdelta1+ TCRVdelta2- thymocytes. This TCR came from a boy in the first two years of life who had congenital heart surgery. The CDR3 sequence: CALGETGASTWDLIADKLIF. CDR3 sequence (DNA): TGTGCTCTTGGGGAAACGGGAGCCTCAACCTGGGATCTGATAGCCGATAAACTCATCTTT.